Detailed here is one T cell receptor (beta chain). This entry is derived from a study of T cells after yellow fever vaccination. Overall study: Preparation of fractions with low cell numbers was performed using SMART-Seq v4 Ultra Low Input.

The CDR3 contains 16 residues. The 5'RACE template-switching step produced TCR cDNA and added a universal primer site and UMIs. TCRdb independently ran MiXCR on the 5' RACE reads; one entry per CDR3 protein. Of some 390,000 distinct CDR3 sequences listed, over 5% are singletons. The sequencing here drew on PBMCs, taken 5 days after the yellow fever booster vaccination. The chain joins TRBV21-1 to TRBJ2-5; the D call of TRBD1 is as the table states it, not checked on the DNA. TRBV21-1 is annotated as a pseudogene. The origin of this receptor is a man aged 30 to 39 who received the YFV17D yellow fever vaccine. CDR3 residues: CASSNYWAGRGEAQYF. CDR3 coding DNA: TGTGCCAGCAGCAATTATTGGGCGGGACGGGGAGAGGCCCAGTACTTC.